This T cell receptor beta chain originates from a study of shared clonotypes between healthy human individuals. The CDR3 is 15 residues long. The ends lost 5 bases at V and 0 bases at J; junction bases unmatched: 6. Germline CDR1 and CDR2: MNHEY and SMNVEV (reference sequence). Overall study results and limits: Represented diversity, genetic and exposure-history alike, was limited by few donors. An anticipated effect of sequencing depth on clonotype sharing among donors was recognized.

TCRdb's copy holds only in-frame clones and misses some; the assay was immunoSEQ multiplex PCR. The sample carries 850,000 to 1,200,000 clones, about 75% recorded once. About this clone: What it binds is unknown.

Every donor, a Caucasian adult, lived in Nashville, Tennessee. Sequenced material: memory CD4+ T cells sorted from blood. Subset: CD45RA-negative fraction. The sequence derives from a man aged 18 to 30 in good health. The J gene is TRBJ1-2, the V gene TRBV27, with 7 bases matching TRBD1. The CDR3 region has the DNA TGTGCCAGCAGTCAGGACAGGACCTCTAACTATGGCTACACCTTC. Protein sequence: CASSQDRTSNYGYTF.